This T cell receptor (beta chain) was captured in a study of human T cells and chemical hapten exposure. Overall study context: DPC at 2% was the sensitizing agent, placed on approximately 2 cm by approximately 2 cm of upper inner arm skin.

The sample's time point: pre-sensitization, week 0. Regarding treatment: therapeutic diphenylcyclopropenone sensitization with weekly scalp DPC. Germline V lookup: CDR1 DFQATT, CDR2 SNEGSKA (reference sequence). Between the trimmed V and J ends, which lost 4 bases and 7 bases, there was a span of 14 bases. The CDR3 contains 14 residues. Each CDR3 protein gets one entry after TCRdb re-called the RACE reads with MiXCR. The repertoire holds 300,000 to 400,000 distinct CDR3 sequences, less than 6.5% seen once, with 2.5% to 3% in the top ten. V and J are TRBV20-1 and TRBJ1-6; D may be TRBD1 (6 bases). This sequence originates from a woman between 50 and 59 years old with alopecia areata. Some clones in this sample may be carry-over from other donors' samples. The specimen was whole blood, collected in connection with sensitization to the hapten diphenylcyclopropenone (DPC). The CDR3 sequence: CSANHRGGNSPLHF. In DNA form, the CDR3 reads TGCAGTGCTAACCATAGGGGGGGCAATTCACCCCTCCACTTT.